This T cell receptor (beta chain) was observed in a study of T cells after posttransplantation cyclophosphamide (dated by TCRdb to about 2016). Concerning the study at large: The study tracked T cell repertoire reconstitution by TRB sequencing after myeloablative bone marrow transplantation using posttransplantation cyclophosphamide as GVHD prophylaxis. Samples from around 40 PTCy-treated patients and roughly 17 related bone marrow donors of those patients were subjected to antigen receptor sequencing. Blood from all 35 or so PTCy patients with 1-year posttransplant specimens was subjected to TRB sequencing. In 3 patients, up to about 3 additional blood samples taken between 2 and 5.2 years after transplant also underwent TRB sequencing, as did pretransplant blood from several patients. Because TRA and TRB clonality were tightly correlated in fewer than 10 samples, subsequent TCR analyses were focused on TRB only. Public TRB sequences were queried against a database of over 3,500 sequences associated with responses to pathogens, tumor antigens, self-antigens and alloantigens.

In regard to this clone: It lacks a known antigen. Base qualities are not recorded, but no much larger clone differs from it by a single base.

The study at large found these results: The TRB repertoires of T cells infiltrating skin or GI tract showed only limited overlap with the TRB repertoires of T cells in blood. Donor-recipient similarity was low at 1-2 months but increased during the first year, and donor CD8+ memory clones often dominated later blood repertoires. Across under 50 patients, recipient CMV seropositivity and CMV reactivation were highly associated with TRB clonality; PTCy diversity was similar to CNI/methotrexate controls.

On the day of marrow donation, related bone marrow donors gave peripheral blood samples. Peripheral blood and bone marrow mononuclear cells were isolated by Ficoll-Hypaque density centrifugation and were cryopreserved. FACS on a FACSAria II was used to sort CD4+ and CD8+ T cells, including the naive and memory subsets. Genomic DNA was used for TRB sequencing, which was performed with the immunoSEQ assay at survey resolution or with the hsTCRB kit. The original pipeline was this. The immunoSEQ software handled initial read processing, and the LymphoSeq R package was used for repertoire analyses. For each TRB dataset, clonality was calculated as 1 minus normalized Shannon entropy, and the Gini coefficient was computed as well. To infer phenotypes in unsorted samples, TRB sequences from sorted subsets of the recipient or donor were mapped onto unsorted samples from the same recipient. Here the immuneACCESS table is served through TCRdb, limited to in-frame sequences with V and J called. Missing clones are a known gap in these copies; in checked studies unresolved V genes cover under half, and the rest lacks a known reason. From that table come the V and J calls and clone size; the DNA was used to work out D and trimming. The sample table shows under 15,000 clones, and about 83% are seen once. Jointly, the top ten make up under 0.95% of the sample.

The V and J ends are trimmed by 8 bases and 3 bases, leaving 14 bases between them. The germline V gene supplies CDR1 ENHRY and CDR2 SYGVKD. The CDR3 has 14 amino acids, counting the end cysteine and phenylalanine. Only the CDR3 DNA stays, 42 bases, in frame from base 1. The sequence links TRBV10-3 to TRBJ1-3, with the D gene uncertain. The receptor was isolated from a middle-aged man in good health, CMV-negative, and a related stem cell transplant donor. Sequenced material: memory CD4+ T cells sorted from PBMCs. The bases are TGTGCCATCCGTAAGCTAGAAGGTGGAAACACCATATATTTT. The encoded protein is CAIRKLEGGNTIYF.